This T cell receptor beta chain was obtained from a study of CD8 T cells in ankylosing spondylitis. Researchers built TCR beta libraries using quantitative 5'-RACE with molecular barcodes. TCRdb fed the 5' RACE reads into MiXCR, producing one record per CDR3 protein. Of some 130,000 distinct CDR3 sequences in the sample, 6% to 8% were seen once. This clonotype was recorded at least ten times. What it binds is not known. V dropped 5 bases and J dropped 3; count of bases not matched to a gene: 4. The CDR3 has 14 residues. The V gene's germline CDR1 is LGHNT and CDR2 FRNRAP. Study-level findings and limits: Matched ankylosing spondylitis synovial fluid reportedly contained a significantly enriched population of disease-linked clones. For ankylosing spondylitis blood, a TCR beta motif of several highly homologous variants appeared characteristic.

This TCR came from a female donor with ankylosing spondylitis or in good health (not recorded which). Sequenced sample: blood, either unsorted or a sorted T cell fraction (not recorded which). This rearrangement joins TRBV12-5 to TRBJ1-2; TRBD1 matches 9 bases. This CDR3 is CASGPGQGYYGYTF. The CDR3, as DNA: TGTGCTAGTGGTCCCGGACAGGGGTACTATGGCTACACCTTC.